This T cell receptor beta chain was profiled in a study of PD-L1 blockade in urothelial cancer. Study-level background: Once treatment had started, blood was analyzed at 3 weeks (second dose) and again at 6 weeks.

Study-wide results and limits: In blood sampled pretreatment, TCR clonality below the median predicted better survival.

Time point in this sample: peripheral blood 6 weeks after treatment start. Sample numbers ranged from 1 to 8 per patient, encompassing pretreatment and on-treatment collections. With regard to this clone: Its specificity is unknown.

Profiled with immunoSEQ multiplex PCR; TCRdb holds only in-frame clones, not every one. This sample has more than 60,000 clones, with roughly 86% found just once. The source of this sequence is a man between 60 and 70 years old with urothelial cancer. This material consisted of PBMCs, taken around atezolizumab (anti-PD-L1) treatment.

The CDR3: CASSLEGRGANTIYF. The CDR3 nucleotides read TGTGCCAGCAGCTTAGAAGGCAGGGGTGCAAACACCATATATTTT. The V and J genes are TRBV7-8 and TRBJ1-3, with TRBD1 as a possible D gene (6 bases). The CDR3 length is 15 residues. Trimming shortened V by 1 base and J by 6 bases, and 13 bases separated the two germline ends. Germline loops: CDR1 SGHVS, CDR2 FQNEAQ. Looking up the rest from reference TRBV7-8 and TRBJ1-3 gives the full variable domain: GAGVSQSPRYKVAKRGQDVALRCDPISGHVSLFWYQQALGQGPEFLTYFQNEAQLDKSGLPSDRFFAERPEGSVSTLKIQRTQQEDSAVYLCASSLEGRGANTIYFGEGSWLTVV.